This T cell receptor (beta chain) originates from a study of T cell repertoires in cytomegalovirus infection. Background on the study: TCR beta signatures that were public indicated CMV infection and matching HLA type. General study findings and limits: The study found HLA-C-restricted CMV-specific TCR beta clonotypes dominating the ex vivo response.

MiXCR was run by TCRdb on the reads, yielding one entry per CDR3 protein. The table includes around 140,000 distinct CDR3 sequences, approximately 30% detected once. On this clonotype itself: Its antigen is undetermined.

Trimming removed 4 bases from V and 5 bases from J; junction bases left unmatched: 10. The CDR3 spans 16 residues. CDR1 and CDR2 (germline): SGHTA, FQGNSA. The receptor was derived from a human donor in good health (CMV status not recorded). Some clones in this sample may be carry-over from other donors' samples. Sequences were derived from CD8+ T cells from cultured PBMCs, sampled from culture after CMV antigen stimulation. The gene calls are TRBV7-2 and TRBJ2-1; 8 bases are shared with TRBD2. DNA for the CDR3: TGTGCCAGCAGCTCGCTCGGGGGGGCCGGGAACAATGAGCAGTTCTTC. Amino acids: CASSSLGGAGNNEQFF.